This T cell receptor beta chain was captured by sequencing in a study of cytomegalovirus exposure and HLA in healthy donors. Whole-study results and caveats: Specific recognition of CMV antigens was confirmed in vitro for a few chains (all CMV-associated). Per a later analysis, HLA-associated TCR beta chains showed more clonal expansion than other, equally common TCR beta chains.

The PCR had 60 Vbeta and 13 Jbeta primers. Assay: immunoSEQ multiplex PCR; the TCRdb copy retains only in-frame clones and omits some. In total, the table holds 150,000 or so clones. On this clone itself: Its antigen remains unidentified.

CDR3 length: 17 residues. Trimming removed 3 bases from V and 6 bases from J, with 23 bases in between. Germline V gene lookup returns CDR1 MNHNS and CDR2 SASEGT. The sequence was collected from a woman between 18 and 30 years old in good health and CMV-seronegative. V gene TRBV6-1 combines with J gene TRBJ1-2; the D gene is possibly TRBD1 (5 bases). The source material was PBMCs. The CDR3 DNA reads TGTGCCAGCAGTGATGGTCAGGGCTTTTACGGATTGAATGGCTACACCTTC. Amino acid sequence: CASSDGQGFYGLNGYTF.